What follows are 9 T cell receptor beta chains derived from one specimen sequenced in a study of T cell repertoires in cytomegalovirus infection. These receptors' antigens are unknown. One entry per CDR3 protein results from TCRdb running MiXCR on the reads. Of a few hundred thousand distinct CDR3 sequences listed, roughly a fifth were seen once; the top ten hold roughly 20%. Sequenced here: cultured PBMCs, sampled from culture after CMV antigen stimulation. These receptors were taken from a human donor in good health (CMV status not recorded). Some clones in this sample may be carry-over from other donors' samples.

This clonotype occurred many times. This chain joins TRBV7-2 and TRBJ2-3; D not resolved. The CDR3 contains 14 residues. The germline V gene has CDR1 SGHTA and CDR2 FQGNSA. The V and J ends lost 3 bases and 2 bases respectively, with 9 bases between them. The CDR3: CASSLSGLTDTQYF. Written as DNA, the CDR3 is TGTGCCAGCAGCTTGTCGGGCCTCACAGATACGCAGTATTTT.

The sample holds many counts of this clonotype. The chain joins TRBV7-2 to TRBJ1-2, with a possible D match to TRBD1 (5 bases). Trimming left V 3 bases short and J 7 bases short, with 15 bases between. The CDR3 is made up of 14 amino acids. CDR1 is SGHTA, CDR2 FQGNSA, per germline. CDR3 sequence reads: CASSFPMRGGGYTF. CDR3 in DNA: TGTGCCAGCAGCTTCCCGATGAGGGGAGGTGGCTACACCTTC.

This clonotype has just a few counts. The chain has TRBV27 and TRBJ2-1, with TRBD1 identical over 7 bases. Unmatched junction bases numbered 11, after V lost 5 bases and J lost 7 bases. Per germline, CDR1 MNHEY and CDR2 SMNVEV (reference sequence). The CDR3 runs 15 residues. In DNA, the CDR3 is TGTGCCAGCAGTCCGACCCGACAGGGAAGGAATGAGCAGTTCTTC. The encoded protein is CASSPTRQGRNEQFF.

This clonotype was seen at least ten times. The rearrangement uses TRBV7-2 and TRBJ2-1; 12 bases are shared with TRBD2. The CDR3 has 15 residues. Trimming took 5 bases from V and 9 from J; bases not matched to a gene: 8. Germline values: CDR1 SGHTA, CDR2 FQGNSA. As DNA, the CDR3 is TGTGCCAGCAGCCTGACTAGCGGGAGATTGGCTGAGCAGTTCTTC. Amino acids: CASSLTSGRLAEQFF.

The chain combines TRBV7-9 with TRBJ2-2, with TRBD1 matching over 9 bases. Per germline, CDR1 SEHNR and CDR2 FQNEAQ (reference sequence). The CDR3 length is 16 residues. After removal of 4 bases from V and 3 bases from J, the junction contained 6 bases not matched to a gene. The DNA of the CDR3 is TGTGCCAGCAGCTCCCGACAGGGGGTCGACACCGGGGAGCTGTTTTTT. This gives the protein CASSSRQGVDTGELFF.

This clonotype occurred a few times. The rearrangement links TRBV15 to TRBJ1-1, with D possibly matching TRBD1 (6 bases). CDR1 and CDR2 from the germline V gene are LNHNV and YYDKDF (reference sequence). Trimming removed 6 bases at V and 5 bases at J, with 19 bases between. The CDR3 consists of 15 residues. The CDR3 loop reads CATRVVGAEGTEAFF. Written as DNA, the CDR3 is TGTGCCACCAGGGTGGTGGGGGCTGAGGGAACTGAAGCTTTCTTT.

V is TRBV28 and J is TRBJ2-7; D tentatively reads TRBD1 or TRBD2 (5 bases each). CDR1 and CDR2 (germline): MDHEN, SYDVKM. The V end was cut by 2 bases, the J end by 2 bases, with 13 bases between. CDR3 length equals 15 residues. In DNA form, the CDR3 reads TGTGCCAGCAGTTTACCCGAGGGACCTCCCTACGAGCAGTACTTC. Residues: CASSLPEGPPYEQYF. The full variable domain, its missing parts supplied by reference TRBV28 and TRBJ2-7, is DVKVTQSSRYLVKRTGEKVFLECVQDMDHENMFWYRQDPGLGLRLIYFSYDVKMKEKGDIPEGYSVSREKKERFSLILESASTNQTSMYLCASSLPEGPPYEQYFGPGTRLTVT.

This clonotype was seen ten or more times. The rearrangement links TRBV7-2 to TRBJ2-7; 9 bases are a match to TRBD1. CDR1 and CDR2 from the germline V gene are SGHTA and FQGNSA. The CDR3 runs to 16 residues. J was trimmed by 3 bases and V by 5 bases; bases with no gene match: 11. CDR3 amino acids: CASSKDGTGSGYEQYF. CDR3 coding DNA: TGTGCCAGCAGCAAGGATGGGACAGGGTCGGGCTACGAGCAGTACTTC.

The chain combines TRBV12-3 or TRBV12-4 with TRBJ1-1; the D gene is possibly TRBD1 (6 bases). The length of the CDR3 is 14 residues. Trimming removed 3 bases from V and 6 bases from J, with 14 bases in between. CDR3 region: CASSFGGSGAEAFF. The DNA of the CDR3 is TGTGCCAGCAGTTTTGGGGGCAGTGGCGCTGAAGCTTTCTTT.